One sample yielded the 30 T cell receptor beta chains listed below, sequenced in a study of cytomegalovirus exposure and HLA in healthy donors. The primer mix had 60 Vbeta and 13 Jbeta primers. Profiled with immunoSEQ multiplex PCR; TCRdb holds only in-frame clones, not every one. The data hold about 120,000 clones, with 77% observed a single time. Input material: PBMCs. These receptors all come from a man younger than 35 in good health and CMV-seropositive.

The chain is built from TRBV30 and TRBJ1-1; 9 nucleotides match TRBD1. Losses at the gene ends were 3 bases for V and 5 bases for J; bases not matched to a gene: 7. This CDR3 spans 14 amino acids. CDR1 GTSNPN and CDR2 SVGIG come from the germline V gene (reference sequence). The CDR3 nucleotides read TGTGCCTGGAGGGGACAGGGTAGAGGGACTGAAGCTTTCTTT. Translated, it gives CAWRGQGRGTEAFF.

The V call is TRBV13, the J call TRBJ2-5; 9 bases are shared with TRBD2. The CDR3 contains 16 residues. Germline CDR1 PRHDT, CDR2 FYEKMQ (reference sequence). Trimming cost V 2 bases and J 4 bases; bases outside gene matches: 8. The DNA of the CDR3 is TGTGCCAGCAGCTTAAGAGCGGGAGGTTCTGGAGAGACCCAGTACTTC. Translation: CASSLRAGGSGETQYF. The whole variable domain, filled in from reference TRBV13 and TRBJ2-5, reads AAGVIQSPRHLIKEKRETATLKCYPIPRHDTVYWYQQGPGQDPQFLISFYEKMQSDKGSIPDRFSAQQFSDYHSELNMSSLELGDSALYFCASSLRAGGSGETQYFGPGTRLLVL.

This clone was picked up a small number of times. The rearrangement uses TRBV9 and TRBJ2-7, with 8 bases lining up with TRBD1. The CDR3 consists of 15 residues. The ends lost 3 bases at V and 0 bases at J; junction bases unmatched: 5. Germline CDR1 reads SGDLS; CDR2 reads YYNGEE. This CDR3 reads CASSAGQAGSYEQYF. DNA for the CDR3: TGTGCCAGCAGCGCGGGACAGGCTGGCTCCTACGAGCAGTACTTC. Combining the CDR3 with reference TRBV9 and TRBJ2-7 gives the whole variable domain DSGVTQTPKHLITATGQRVTLRCSPRSGDLSVYWYQQSLDQGLQFLIQYYNGEERAKGNILERFSAQQFPDLHSELNLSSLELGDSALYFCASSAGQAGSYEQYFGPGTRLTVT.

This chain links TRBV4-1 with TRBJ1-2; maybe TRBD1 (5 bases). Germline V lookup: CDR1 MGHRA, CDR2 YSYEKL. Trimming cost V 1 base and J 5 bases, with 14 bases left between them. The CDR3 sequence is 15 residues long. CDR3 region: CASSQAEGQAYGYTF. The CDR3 DNA follows: TGCGCCAGCAGCCAAGCGGAGGGGCAGGCGTATGGCTACACCTTC.

A few counts support this clone. This chain uses TRBV6-5 with TRBJ2-1, with D possibly TRBD2 on 5 matching bases. CDR3 size: 11 residues. Trimming removed 5 bases from V and 13 bases from J, with 12 bases in between. Germline assignment: CDR1 MNHEY and CDR2 SVGAGI. CDR3 coding DNA: TGTGCCAGCAGTCCCGGGGTAGCTCAGTTCTTC. It translates to CASSPGVAQFF.

Remarks on this clone: Different DNA sequences within this sample yield the same CDR3. This chain joins TRBV7-9 and TRBJ2-1; TRBD2 might be the D (6 bases). Germline CDR1 is SEHNR and CDR2 is FQNEAQ (reference sequence). The V end lost 0 bases, the J end lost 3 bases, and 6 bases lay between the germline ends. The CDR3 contains 14 residues. The CDR3 DNA follows: TGTGCCAGCAGCTTAGCGGGGGGCTACAATGAGCAGTTCTTC. As protein: CASSLAGGYNEQFF.

In this sample, this clone turned up once. V usage is TRBV6-4 and J usage is TRBJ2-2, with D maybe TRBD2 (6 bases). This CDR3 is 16 amino acids long. CDR1 MRHNA and CDR2 SNTAGT come from the germline V gene. V was clipped by 0 bases and J by 1 base, with 9 bases between them. In nucleotides, the CDR3 is TGTGCCAGCAGTGACTCGGCTAGCGAGAACACCGGGGAGCTGTTTTTT. Residues: CASSDSASENTGELFF.

The chain joins TRBV4-1 to TRBJ2-7; the match to TRBD1 covers 8 bases. This CDR3 region has 16 residues. After removal of 1 base from V and 10 bases from J, the junction contained 15 bases not matched to a gene. Per the germline V gene, CDR1 is MGHRA and CDR2 is YSYEKL. This CDR3 is CASSQVGQGFIQGQYF. The CDR3 nucleotides read TGCGCCAGCAGCCAAGTCGGACAGGGCTTCATTCAGGGTCAGTACTTC.

The V gene is TRBV19, the J gene TRBJ2-7; tentative D call: TRBD2 (6 bases). V was cut by 5 bases and J by 2 bases, with 19 bases left in between. CDR1 and CDR2 (germline): LNHDA, SQIVND (reference sequence). The CDR3 runs 16 residues. The CDR3 loop is CASSPLSRRGPYEQYF. In nucleotides, the CDR3 is TGTGCCAGTAGTCCCCTATCACGGCGGGGCCCCTACGAGCAGTACTTC.

The chain couples TRBV6-1 to TRBJ2-2; the match to TRBD2 covers 7 bases. V trimming: 6 bases; J trimming: 4 bases; junction bases outside the gene matches: 2. CDR1 is MNHNS, CDR2 SASEGT, per germline. CDR3 size: 13 residues. This CDR3 reads CASRGGSTGELFF. The CDR3 coding sequence is TGTGCCAGCAGAGGCGGGAGCACCGGGGAGCTGTTTTTT.

This sequence joins TRBV2 and TRBJ2-4; D gene uncertain. The ends were cut back, 8 bases at V and 0 bases at J, with 14 bases in the middle. CDR1 and CDR2 (germline): SNHLY, FYNNEI. The CDR3 covers 15 residues. CDR3 protein: CASLGQALAKNIQYF. The CDR3, as DNA: TGTGCCAGCTTGGGCCAGGCACTAGCCAAAAACATTCAGTACTTC.

In the case of this clone: Sequence at one end of the junction differs from germline and may be a read error. The CDR3 reads CASSVAGTGGGTGANGLTF. CDR3 coding DNA: TGTGCCAGCAGCGTAGCTGGGACAGGGGGCGGTACTGGGGCCAACGGCCTGACTTTC. V is TRBV9 and J is TRBJ2-6, with TRBD1 matching over 12 bases. Per the germline V gene, CDR1 is SGDLS and CDR2 is YYNGEE. The CDR3 consists of 19 residues.

This clone has a handful of counts. The chain employs TRBV19 and TRBJ1-1, with 9 bases lining up with TRBD1. The germline V gene has CDR1 LNHDA and CDR2 SQIVND (reference sequence). The junction had 6 bases not matched to a gene; V was cut back by 5 bases and J by 11 bases. The CDR3 contains 12 residues. CDR3 loop: CASSPGQGMAFF. CDR3 bases: TGTGCCAGTAGTCCCGGACAGGGGATGGCTTTCTTT.

The chain combines TRBV27 with TRBJ1-1; 9 nucleotides match TRBD1. The ends lost 7 bases at V and 4 bases at J; junction bases unmatched: 10. CDR1 MNHEY and CDR2 SMNVEV come from the germline V gene (reference sequence). This CDR3 spans 15 amino acids. CDR3 residues: CASTSHRGQSTEAFF. The CDR3 coding sequence is TGTGCCAGCACCTCGCACAGGGGGCAAAGCACTGAAGCTTTCTTT.

This clone has a single count. V usage is TRBV7-9 and J usage is TRBJ2-7, with 7 positions matching TRBD2. From germline, CDR1 is SEHNR and CDR2 FQNEAQ (reference sequence). The CDR3 sequence is 15 residues long. J was trimmed by 1 base and V by 5 bases; bases with no gene match: 8. The CDR3 nucleotides read TGTGCCAGCAGCCGTCCGGGGGGAACTTCCTACGAGCAGTACTTC. Translating gives CASSRPGGTSYEQYF. The variable domain in full, completed from reference TRBV7-9 and TRBJ2-7, reads DTGVSQNPRHKITKRGQNVTFRCDPISEHNRLYWYRQTLGQGPEFLTYFQNEAQLEKSRLLSDRFSAERPKGSFSTLEIQRTEQGDSAMYLCASSRPGGTSYEQYFGPGTRLTVT.

The rearrangement joins TRBV30 to TRBJ2-1, with D possibly being TRBD1 (6 bases). Germline-derived CDR1 and CDR2 are GTSNPN and SVGIG (reference sequence). The CDR3 has 12 amino acids. The germline V and J ends were trimmed by 8 bases and 6 bases, with 14 bases remaining between them. The CDR3 reads CAGKQGFNEQFF. CDR3 in DNA: TGTGCCGGAAAACAGGGATTCAATGAGCAGTTCTTC.

This chain joins TRBV5-1 and TRBJ1-1, with D perhaps TRBD1 (6 bases). V dropped 5 bases and J dropped 5 bases, with 19 bases sitting between them. Germline CDR1 is SGHRS and CDR2 is YFSETQ. The CDR3 consists of 15 residues. The DNA of the CDR3 is TGCGCCAGCAGATACCTTGGCTTTACAGGGACTGAAGCTTTCTTT. Translated, it gives CASRYLGFTGTEAFF.

The chain links TRBV5-6 to TRBJ1-3; a possible D gene is TRBD1 (5 bases). The ends were cut back, 0 bases at V and 11 bases at J, with 12 bases in the middle. The germline gives CDR1 SGHDT, CDR2 YYEEEE. This CDR3 region has 13 residues. The CDR3: CASSLEQEGAIYF. The CDR3 nucleotides read TGTGCCAGCAGCTTGGAGCAAGAAGGGGCCATATATTTT.

The J gene is TRBJ2-7, the V gene TRBV5-4, with a possible D match to TRBD2 (6 bases). The CDR3 length is 12 residues. Trimming took off 0 bases at V and 5 bases at J, with 6 bases between the two ends. Looked up from germline, CDR1 is SGHNT and CDR2 is YYREEE (reference sequence). The CDR3 DNA follows: TGTGCCAGCAGCTTGGGGGGGGACGAGCAGTACTTC. Its protein product is CASSLGGDEQYF.

The chain has TRBV10-3 and TRBJ1-4; D not resolved. Germline V gene data show CDR1 as ENHRY and CDR2 as SYGVKD. Trimming stripped 4 bases from V and 8 bases from J, with 11 bases between. The CDR3 extends over 13 amino acids. The DNA for the CDR3 is TGTGCCATCAGTGTACAAATGAGGGAAAAACTGTTTTTT. Its protein is CAISVQMREKLFF.

The chain uses TRBV5-8 and TRBJ1-1; a possible D gene is TRBD1 (5 bases). The CDR3 covers 15 residues. Trimming left V 1 base short and J 5 bases short, with 15 bases between. From germline, CDR1 is SGHTS and CDR2 YDEGEE. As DNA, the CDR3 is TGTGCCAGCAGCTTGACACAGGTTATTGAGACTGAAGCTTTCTTT. This sequence encodes CASSLTQVIETEAFF. Combining the CDR3 with reference TRBV5-8 and TRBJ1-1 gives the whole variable domain EAGVTQSPTHLIKTRGQQATLRCSPISGHTSVYWYQQALGLGLQFLLWYDEGEERNRGNFPPRFSGRQFPNYSSELNVNALELEDSALYLCASSLTQVIETEAFFGQGTRLTVV.

This clone was seen just once. The chain's CDR3 is CASSLSGTGTTIQYF. CDR3 sequence (DNA): TGCGCCAGCAGCCTCTCCGGGACAGGGACGACCATTCAGTACTTC. The genes are TRBV5-1 and TRBJ2-4; 9 positions agree with TRBD1. V shed 4 bases, J shed 9 bases, and the junction held 11 bases outside the gene matches. The V gene's germline CDR1 is SGHRS and CDR2 YFSETQ. This CDR3 contains 15 residues. Together with reference TRBV5-1 and TRBJ2-4, the CDR3 gives the full variable domain: KAGVTQTPRYLIKTRGQQVTLSCSPISGHRSVSWYQQTPGQGLQFLFEYFSETQRNKGNFPGRFSGRQFSNSRSEMNVSTLELGDSALYLCASSLSGTGTTIQYFGAGTRLSVL.

This clone was picked up a small number of times. V and J are TRBV27 and TRBJ1-1; D might be TRBD1 (5 bases). Trimming removed 0 bases from V and 5 bases from J, with 13 bases in between. CDR1 is MNHEY, CDR2 SMNVEV, per germline (reference sequence). The CDR3 length is 15 residues. For the CDR3, the DNA is TGTGCCAGCAGTTTATCGACAGTTGGGCGTACTGAAGCTTTCTTT. This codes for CASSLSTVGRTEAFF.

This chain uses TRBV30 with TRBJ1-3, with TRBD1 matching over 7 bases. The CDR3 is 15 amino acids. The V gene end was trimmed by 3 bases and the J gene end by 6 bases; junction bases not matched to a gene: 11. Per the germline V gene, CDR1 is GTSNPN and CDR2 is SVGIG (reference sequence). The DNA of the CDR3 is TGTGCCTGGAGCTATTCCGGGACAGTCTCAAACACCATATATTTT. It is translated as CAWSYSGTVSNTIYF. The entire variable domain, with the rest obtained from reference TRBV30 and TRBJ1-3, is as follows: SQTIHQWPATLVQPVGSPLSLECTVEGTSNPNLYWYRQAAGRGLQLLFYSVGIGQISSEVPQNLSASRPQDRQFILSSKKLLLSDSGFYLCAWSYSGTVSNTIYFGEGSWLTVV.

This rearrangement joins TRBV7-2 to TRBJ2-7; D ambiguous. Deletions cut 0 bases from V and 2 bases from J, with 11 bases between. This CDR3 is built from 15 residues. Germline V gene data show CDR1 as SGHTA and CDR2 as FQGNSA. The CDR3 is CASSLAGLQTYEQYF. The CDR3 DNA sequence: TGTGCCAGCAGCTTAGCGGGCCTCCAAACCTACGAGCAGTACTTC.

The gene calls are TRBV19 and TRBJ2-1; 12 positions match TRBD2. The germline V gene has CDR1 LNHDA and CDR2 SQIVND (reference sequence). J gave up 4 bases and V 4 bases, and 2 bases lay outside the gene matches. The CDR3 spans 15 residues. The CDR3 protein is CASSTTSGGYNEQFF. CDR3 DNA sequence: TGTGCCAGTAGTACGACTAGCGGGGGATACAATGAGCAGTTCTTC. Drawing the rest from reference TRBV19 and TRBJ2-1, the complete variable domain is DGGITQSPKYLFRKEGQNVTLSCEQNLNHDAMYWYRQDPGQGLRLIYYSQIVNDFQKGDIAEGYSVSREKKESFPLTVTSAQKNPTAFYLCASSTTSGGYNEQFFGPGTRLTVL.

The chain combines TRBV6-1 with TRBJ1-1, with TRBD1 as a possible D gene (5 bases). This CDR3 contains 13 residues. Germline V gene data show CDR1 as MNHNS and CDR2 as SASEGT. Trimming pared 6 bases from V and 1 base from J, leaving 9 bases between. The CDR3 DNA reads TGTGCCAGCAGACGGACACCGAACACTGAAGCTTTCTTT. Translating it yields CASRRTPNTEAFF.

The rearrangement joins TRBV5-6 to TRBJ1-6, with 9 positions matching TRBD1. The CDR3 has 14 amino acids. V lost 3 bases, J lost 6 bases, and 1 base stayed unmatched. CDR1 is SGHDT, CDR2 YYEEEE, per germline. The CDR3 loop reads CASSSGQGNSPLHF. The CDR3 nucleotides are TGTGCCAGCAGCTCGGGACAGGGTAATTCACCCCTCCACTTT.

This chain uses TRBV21-1 with TRBJ2-6; the table's D call of TRBD1 was not tested on the DNA. TRBV21-1 is a pseudogene locus. The CDR3 consists of 18 residues. CDR3 protein: CASSARQGSRSGANGLTF. The DNA of the CDR3 is TGTGCCAGCAGTGCCCGACAGGGGTCGCGCTCTGGGGCCAACGGCCTGACTTTC.

The chain recombines TRBV7-8 with TRBJ1-1; D is uncertain. Trimming left V 4 bases short and J 5 bases short, with 14 bases between. The CDR3 runs to 14 residues. CDR1 is SGHVS, CDR2 FQNEAQ, per germline. Here the CDR3 reads CASSSTSRRTEAFF. CDR3 DNA: TGTGCCAGCAGCTCAACCTCCCGCAGAACTGAAGCTTTCTTT.